The entry below gives a single T cell receptor beta chain sequence along with its context. Its matching antigen is unknown. The data originate from a study of T cells in Graves' hyperthyroidism and ophthalmopathy. Whole-study results and caveats: Blood held most thyroid clonotypes expanded above 0.001 frequency.

Using RNA transcripts as the source, TCR beta CDR3 regions were amplified. The study used the HTBI primer set for a first-round RT-PCR of the TCR CDR3. TCRdb reprocessed the multiplex PCR reads with MiXCR, giving one entry per CDR3 protein. Among about 640,000 distinct CDR3 sequences listed, around 21% were seen once. Lactation, pregnancy, other autoimmune disease or uncontrolled infection led to exclusion of patients. The germline gives CDR1 LGHDT, CDR2 YNNKEL (reference sequence). This CDR3 is built from 16 residues. The V segment lost 0 bases and the J segment 9 bases; nucleotides outside the gene matches: 9.

Input material: blood. The chain recombines TRBV3-1 with TRBJ2-3; 10 bases fit TRBD2. The source of this sequence is a man aged 25 to 45 with Graves' ophthalmopathy. The CDR3 spells CASSQDLPSGSVTQYF. The CDR3 DNA reads as TGTGCCAGCAGCCAAGATTTACCTAGCGGGAGCGTCACGCAGTATTTT.